The 28 T cell receptor beta chains reported below all come from one sample, sequenced in a study of OX40 agonist ivuxolimab in advanced cancers. Library preparation employed the immunoSEQ multiplex PCR assay. Imported from immuneACCESS, the table was reduced by TCRdb to in-frame sequences with V and J called. These copies leave out some clones; in studies compared against another copy, an unresolved V gene accounts for under half, and the cause of the remainder is not known. The sample has several thousand clones on record, approximately 70% of them singletons. Just under 60% of the sample comes from the top ten. Here the sequenced sample was CD4+ or CD8+ T cells sorted from blood, taken in a trial of the OX40 agonist ivuxolimab. These receptor sequences come from an adult with an advanced solid tumor such as melanoma, head and neck, liver or kidney cancer.

In DNA form, the CDR3 reads TGTGCCAGCAGTGCTCAGAAGTCTGGGGGTCAGCCCCAGCATTTT. This translates into CASSAQKSGGQPQHF. The chain uses TRBV2 and TRBJ1-5; a possible D gene is TRBD1 (5 bases). V was clipped by 4 bases and J by 6 bases, with 16 bases between them. Germline V CDR1 and CDR2: SNHLY, FYNNEI. The CDR3 is made up of 15 amino acids. Together with reference TRBV2 and TRBJ1-5, the CDR3 gives the full variable domain: EPEVTQTPSHQVTQMGQEVILRCVPISNHLYFYWYRQILGQKVEFLVSFYNNEISEKSEIFDDQFSVERPDGSNFTLKIRSTKLEDSAMYFCASSAQKSGGQPQHFGDGTRLSIL.

The V and J genes are TRBV11-2 and TRBJ2-5; 8 nucleotides line up with TRBD1. Trimming at V came to 4 bases and at J to 4 bases, leaving 8 bases not matched to a gene. The CDR3 sequence is 15 residues long. CDR1 SGHAT and CDR2 FQNNGV come from the germline V gene. The CDR3 sequence is CASSSDREEGETQYF. DNA for the CDR3: TGTGCCAGCAGCTCGGACAGGGAGGAAGGAGAGACCCAGTACTTC.

This chain joins TRBV7-8 and TRBJ1-5; the D gene is possibly TRBD1 (5 bases). CDR3 size: 16 residues. In germline, CDR1 is SGHVS, CDR2 FQNEAQ. Trimming cost V 5 bases and J 1 base, with 15 bases left between them. CDR3 bases: TGTGCCAGCAGCCGCCGGGACGGAGGAAGCAATCAGCCCCAGCATTTT. Protein product: CASSRRDGGSNQPQHF.

This clone was counted a few times. The V gene is TRBV7-9, the J gene TRBJ2-7; 8 nucleotides agree with TRBD1. Germline CDR1 reads SEHNR; CDR2 reads FQNEAQ (reference sequence). Trimming removed 5 bases from V and 5 bases from J; junction bases left unmatched: 5. The CDR3 sequence is 13 residues long. CDR3 coding DNA: TGTGCCAGCAGCCTAACACAGGGGGACGAGCAGTACTTC. Translation gives CASSLTQGDEQYF.

This sequence joins TRBV11-2 and TRBJ1-2; D uncertain. V was clipped by 4 bases and J by 3 bases, with 9 bases between them. The CDR3 covers 13 residues. CDR1 is SGHAT, CDR2 FQNNGV, per germline. The CDR3 DNA reads TGTGCCAGCAGCTCAGGACCATACTATGGCTACACCTTC. Its protein is CASSSGPYYGYTF.

The chain uses TRBV11-2 and TRBJ2-3; D might be TRBD2 (6 bases). Germline values: CDR1 SGHAT, CDR2 FQNNGV. The length of the CDR3 is 16 residues. Trimming removed 5 bases from V and 4 bases from J, with 19 bases in between. The CDR3 region has the DNA TGTGCCAGCAGCCCAGCCCGACTAGATTTCGCAGATACGCAGTATTTT. Residues: CASSPARLDFADTQYF. The full variable domain, with the rest looked up from reference TRBV11-2 and TRBJ2-3, is EAGVAQSPRYKIIEKRQSVAFWCNPISGHATLYWYQQILGQGPKLLIQFQNNGVVDDSQLPKDRFSAERLKGVDSTLKIQPAKLEDSAVYLCASSPARLDFADTQYFGPGTRLTVL.

This clone was detected a few times. The chain couples TRBV5-1 to TRBJ2-3; D is unclear. Germline loops: CDR1 SGHRS, CDR2 YFSETQ. CDR3 length equals 17 residues. V was cut by 5 bases and J by 2 bases, with 21 bases left in between. The CDR3 DNA follows: TGCGCCAGCAGTCTGCGATCTCCGGGTCCCAACACAGATACGCAGTATTTT. It encodes CASSLRSPGPNTDTQYF.

The chain joins TRBV9 to TRBJ1-1; D is unresolved. CDR1 is SGDLS and CDR2 is YYNGEE in the germline V gene. V was pared by 0 bases and J by 3 bases, with 6 bases between. This CDR3 comprises 13 residues. The CDR3 DNA sequence: TGTGCCAGCAGCGTAGGTGGGTACACTGAAGCTTTCTTT. Translated: CASSVGGYTEAFF.

The chain couples TRBV9 to TRBJ2-1; 9 bases align to TRBD2. The CDR3 is 15 residues long. With V trimmed by 4 bases and J by 6 bases, 8 bases remained unmatched. Per the germline V gene, CDR1 is SGDLS and CDR2 is YYNGEE. CDR3 in amino acids: CASSPGTSITNEQFF. The CDR3 DNA reads as TGTGCCAGCAGCCCCGGGACTAGCATAACCAATGAGCAGTTCTTC.

The V and J genes are TRBV7-9 and TRBJ2-1; 8 nucleotides line up with TRBD2. CDR1 and CDR2 (germline): SEHNR, FQNEAQ (reference sequence). This CDR3 is built from 15 residues. V lost 6 bases, J lost 0 bases, and 4 bases stayed unmatched. The DNA for the CDR3 is TGTGCCAGCAGTCCAACTAGCGGCTCCTACAATGAGCAGTTCTTC. Amino acids: CASSPTSGSYNEQFF. Combining the CDR3 with reference TRBV7-9 and TRBJ2-1 gives the whole variable domain DTGVSQNPRHKITKRGQNVTFRCDPISEHNRLYWYRQTLGQGPEFLTYFQNEAQLEKSRLLSDRFSAERPKGSFSTLEIQRTEQGDSAMYLCASSPTSGSYNEQFFGPGTRLTVL.

J is TRBJ2-6 and V is TRBV27, with D unresolved. V lost 4 bases and J lost 3, with 16 bases in between. The CDR3 covers 17 residues. CDR1 is MNHEY, CDR2 SMNVEV, per germline (reference sequence). The CDR3 DNA reads as TGTGCCAGCAGTTCCTTACCCCGGCTCGGTGGGGCCAACGTCCTGACTTTC. Its protein product is CASSSLPRLGGANVLTF.

The V gene is TRBV4-1, the J gene TRBJ1-5; a possible D gene is TRBD1 (5 bases). Germline V gives CDR1 MGHRA, CDR2 YSYEKL. CDR3 size: 14 residues. V shed 4 bases and J shed 3 bases, with 10 bases lying between them. CDR3 amino acids: CASSPVGDNQPQHF. The CDR3 nucleotides are TGCGCCAGCAGCCCGGTGGGGGACAATCAGCCCCAGCATTTT.

The chain joins TRBV4-1 to TRBJ2-7; 7 bases are shared with TRBD1. Unmatched junction bases numbered 6, after V lost 8 bases and J lost 2 bases. The CDR3 covers 13 residues. CDR1 and CDR2 from the germline V gene are MGHRA and YSYEKL. CDR3 nucleotides: TGCGCCAGCGCCTACGGGACAGCCTACGAGCAGTACTTC. It codes for CASAYGTAYEQYF.

This clone was seen a handful of times. The chain couples TRBV5-4 to TRBJ1-3; TRBD1 matches at 8 bases. With 4 bases clipped from V and 4 bases from J, the junction kept 7 bases outside the gene matches. Germline V lookup: CDR1 SGHNT, CDR2 YYREEE (reference sequence). The length of the CDR3 is 15 residues. CDR3 nucleotide sequence: TGTGCCAGCAGCATCTCACAGGGGGGCGGAAACACCATATATTTT. Protein sequence: CASSISQGGGNTIYF.

The genes are TRBV5-1 and TRBJ2-1; tentative D call: TRBD1 (6 bases). Germline V gives CDR1 SGHRS, CDR2 YFSETQ. The CDR3 spans 15 residues. The germline V and J ends were trimmed by 5 bases and 5 bases, with 17 bases remaining between them. CDR3 residues: CASRYTQGRDNEQFF. The CDR3 nucleotides are TGCGCCAGCAGGTATACCCAGGGGCGCGACAATGAGCAGTTCTTC.

The chain employs TRBV7-8 and TRBJ1-2; 10 nucleotides align to TRBD1. V lost 5 bases and J lost 0; bases outside the gene matches: 3. This CDR3 region has 15 residues. CDR1 is SGHVS and CDR2 is FQNEAQ in the germline V gene. Here the CDR3 reads CASSLGQGTNYGYTF. In DNA form, the CDR3 reads TGTGCCAGCAGCCTGGGACAGGGGACTAACTATGGCTACACCTTC.

The rearrangement links TRBV2 to TRBJ1-2; the match to TRBD1 covers 7 bases. CDR1 is SNHLY, CDR2 FYNNEI, per germline. Unmatched junction bases numbered 14, after V lost 5 bases and J lost 2 bases. The CDR3 is 17 amino acids. As DNA, the CDR3 is TGTGCCAGCAGTTATCCTAGGGGGCAGGAGGGGAACTATGGCTACACCTTC. As protein: CASSYPRGQEGNYGYTF.

A few counts support this clone. V is TRBV5-1 and J is TRBJ2-7, with 10 bases matching TRBD2. V shed 0 bases, J shed 3 bases, and the junction held 3 bases outside the gene matches. CDR3 length: 15 amino acids. CDR1 and CDR2 (germline): SGHRS, YFSETQ. Here the CDR3 DNA reads TGCGCCAGCAGCTTGGGGCTAGCGGGAGTCTACGAGCAGTACTTC. Translating gives CASSLGLAGVYEQYF.

This clone was detected once. The gene calls are TRBV7-2 and TRBJ2-7; D possibly corresponds to TRBD2 (5 bases). V was cut by 5 bases and J by 0 bases, with 11 bases left in between. The CDR3 contains 14 residues. Germline V gene data show CDR1 as SGHTA and CDR2 as FQGNSA. The CDR3 loop reads CASSGSGFSYEQYF. As DNA, the CDR3 is TGTGCCAGCAGCGGATCGGGGTTCTCCTACGAGCAGTACTTC.

The chain joins TRBV5-5 to TRBJ2-7, with TRBD2 as a possible D gene (6 bases). The V end lost 4 bases, the J end lost 2 bases, and 13 bases lay between the germline ends. Germline CDR1 and CDR2: SGHKS and YYEKEE (reference sequence). The CDR3 extends over 14 amino acids. CDR3 amino acids: CASSLGSGTYEQYF. CDR3 sequence (DNA): TGTGCCAGCAGCCTGGGTAGCGGTACCTACGAGCAGTACTTC.

The chain links TRBV5-5 to TRBJ2-7; D not resolved. V lost 2 bases and J 1 base, leaving 7 bases between the germline ends. CDR3 size: 13 residues. In germline, CDR1 is SGHKS, CDR2 YYEKEE (reference sequence). The DNA of the CDR3 is TGTGCCAGCAGCTTTGACGTTTCCTACGAGCAGTACTTC. Translation: CASSFDVSYEQYF.

V usage is TRBV13 and J usage is TRBJ2-4; D possibly uses TRBD1 or TRBD2 (6 bases each). The V gene's germline CDR1 is PRHDT and CDR2 FYEKMQ (reference sequence). This CDR3 is 14 amino acids long. Trimming pared 1 base from V and 4 bases from J, leaving 8 bases between. Here the CDR3 reads CASSLEGGKNIQYF. The CDR3 bases are TGTGCCAGCAGCTTAGAGGGGGGAAAAAACATTCAGTACTTC.

This chain uses TRBV28 with TRBJ2-1, with 11 nucleotides matching TRBD1. CDR3 length equals 13 residues. V was clipped by 4 bases and J by 9 bases; unmatched bases: 2. Germline V gene sequence: CDR1 MDHEN, CDR2 SYDVKM. The CDR3 loop reads CASSWGTGGEQFF. The CDR3, as DNA: TGTGCCAGCAGTTGGGGGACAGGGGGTGAGCAGTTCTTC.

The chain couples TRBV2 to TRBJ1-4, with TRBD1 identical over 8 bases. The J segment lost 7 bases and the V segment lost 7 bases, leaving 14 bases of the junction unmatched. The CDR3 totals 16 residues. Germline loops: CDR1 SNHLY, CDR2 FYNNEI. In DNA, the CDR3 is TGTGCCAGCATCCCGGACAGGGTAAATCGAGGTGAAAAACTGTTTTTT. Amino acids: CASIPDRVNRGEKLFF. The entire variable domain, with the rest obtained from reference TRBV2 and TRBJ1-4, is as follows: EPEVTQTPSHQVTQMGQEVILRCVPISNHLYFYWYRQILGQKVEFLVSFYNNEISEKSEIFDDQFSVERPDGSNFTLKIRSTKLEDSAMYFCASIPDRVNRGEKLFFGSGTQLSVL.

The J gene is TRBJ2-2, the V gene TRBV13, with D possibly being TRBD2 (5 bases). CDR1 PRHDT and CDR2 FYEKMQ come from the germline V gene (reference sequence). V was pared by 5 bases and J by 3 bases, with 19 bases between. The CDR3 covers 17 residues. In DNA form, the CDR3 reads TGTGCCAGCAGCCTCGGCGGGCCCGCGTGGGACACCGGGGAGCTGTTTTTT. It yields the protein CASSLGGPAWDTGELFF. Variable domain in full (rest from reference TRBV13 and TRBJ2-2): AAGVIQSPRHLIKEKRETATLKCYPIPRHDTVYWYQQGPGQDPQFLISFYEKMQSDKGSIPDRFSAQQFSDYHSELNMSSLELGDSALYFCASSLGGPAWDTGELFFGEGSRLTVL.

The chain employs TRBV2 and TRBJ2-3; D is ambiguous. Trimming stripped 3 bases from V and 2 bases from J, with 12 bases between. Germline V gene sequence: CDR1 SNHLY, CDR2 FYNNEI. The CDR3 consists of 15 residues. The CDR3 region is CASSEVFRPTDTQYF. The DNA for the CDR3 is TGTGCCAGCAGTGAGGTCTTTCGTCCCACAGATACGCAGTATTTT.

V gene TRBV28 combines with J gene TRBJ2-7; D is ambiguous. This CDR3 contains 13 residues. The germline CDR1 and CDR2 sequences are MDHEN and SYDVKM. V dropped 3 bases and J dropped 2 bases, with 8 bases sitting between them. CDR3 in amino acids: CASSLRQPYEQYF. The CDR3 DNA reads as TGTGCCAGCAGTTTGCGGCAGCCCTACGAGCAGTACTTC.

This chain links TRBV7-2 with TRBJ2-1, with 11 bases matching TRBD2. This CDR3 is 15 amino acids long. Trimming removed 7 bases from V and 4 bases from J; junction bases left unmatched: 6. The germline V gene encodes CDR1 SGHTA and CDR2 FQGNSA. CDR3 sequence reads: CASTLGLAEYNEQFF. Written as DNA, the CDR3 is TGTGCCAGCACCCTGGGACTAGCGGAGTACAATGAGCAGTTCTTC.